A single TCR beta chain is shown here with its context. Its antigen is unidentified. The data stem from a study of blood T cells in healthy people across ages. CDR3 size: 12 residues. Trimming took 7 bases from V and 6 from J; bases not matched to a gene: 6. In germline, CDR1 is MDHEN, CDR2 SYDVKM. General study results and limits: Whereas aged donors had fewer naive CD4+ cells, long-lived donors had more of them and higher diversity. As age increased, TCR beta diversity per million T cells fell in a roughly linear fashion.

The authors ran a second PCR of 7 to 11 cycles using a sample-barcoded 5' primer and a J-beta primer mix. TCRdb independently ran MiXCR on the 5' RACE reads; one entry per CDR3 protein. Here the sample spans 910,000 or so distinct CDR3 sequences, around 54% being singletons. Sequencing was done on a sample of blood. This chain links TRBV28 with TRBJ2-7, with 7 nucleotides matching TRBD1. The receptor comes from a woman aged 60-75 years in good health. The CDR3 spells CASNRQGGEQYF. The DNA for the CDR3 is TGTGCCAGCAACCGACAGGGTGGCGAGCAGTACTTC.